Given below is one T cell receptor (beta chain) in context. This record belongs to a study of technical replicates of blood from a few donors. The germline CDR1 and CDR2 sequences are SGHNT and YENEEA. This CDR3 has 17 residues. With 2 bases removed from V and 2 bases from J, the gap between germline ends came to 18 bases. Profiling relied on immunoSEQ multiplex PCR, and the TCRdb table lists in-frame clones only, not all of them. The sample includes about 89,000 clones, 94% of them seen just once. Material for sequencing was T cells isolated from PBMCs. The origin of this receptor is a human donor in good health. The chain employs TRBV11-3 and TRBJ2-5, with TRBD1 as a possible D gene (5 bases). The CDR3 DNA is TGTGCCAGCAGCTTATCCAGGGATCCCCACAAACAAGAGACCCAGTACTTC. As protein: CASSLSRDPHKQETQYF. Full variable domain (rest looked up from reference TRBV11-3 and TRBJ2-5): EAGVVQSPRYKIIEKKQPVAFWCNPISGHNTLYWYLQNLGQGPELLIRYENEEAVDDSQLPKDRFSAERLKGVDSTLKIQPAELGDSAVYLCASSLSRDPHKQETQYFGPGTRLLVL.